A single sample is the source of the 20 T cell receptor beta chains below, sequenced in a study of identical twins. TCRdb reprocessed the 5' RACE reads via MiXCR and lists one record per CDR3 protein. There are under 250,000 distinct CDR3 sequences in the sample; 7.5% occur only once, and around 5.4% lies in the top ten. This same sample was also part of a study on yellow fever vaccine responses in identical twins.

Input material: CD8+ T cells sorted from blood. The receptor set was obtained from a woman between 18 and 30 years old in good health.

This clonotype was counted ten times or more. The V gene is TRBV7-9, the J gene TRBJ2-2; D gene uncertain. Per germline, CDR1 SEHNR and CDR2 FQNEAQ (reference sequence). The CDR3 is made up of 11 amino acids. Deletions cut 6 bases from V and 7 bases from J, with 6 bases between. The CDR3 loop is CASRANGELFF. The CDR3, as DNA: TGTGCCAGCAGAGCCAACGGGGAGCTGTTTTTT. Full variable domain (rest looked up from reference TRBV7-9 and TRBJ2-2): DTGVSQNPRHKITKRGQNVTFRCDPISEHNRLYWYRQTLGQGPEFLTYFQNEAQLEKSRLLSDRFSAERPKGSFSTLEIQRTEQGDSAMYLCASRANGELFFGEGSRLTVL.

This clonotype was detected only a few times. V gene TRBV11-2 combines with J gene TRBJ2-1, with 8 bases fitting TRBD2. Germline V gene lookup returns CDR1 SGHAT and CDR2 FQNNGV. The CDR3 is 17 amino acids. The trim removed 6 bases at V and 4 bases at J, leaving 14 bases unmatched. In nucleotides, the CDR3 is TGTGCCAGCAGTCGTCCCAACGGGGGGGTGGAGTACAATGAGCAGTTCTTC. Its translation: CASSRPNGGVEYNEQFF.

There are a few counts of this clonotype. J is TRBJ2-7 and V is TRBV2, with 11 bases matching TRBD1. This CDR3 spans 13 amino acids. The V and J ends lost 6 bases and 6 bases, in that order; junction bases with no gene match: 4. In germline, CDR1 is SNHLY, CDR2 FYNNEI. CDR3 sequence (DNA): TGTGCCAGCAGACTGGGACAGGGGGTCGAGCAGTACGTC. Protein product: CASRLGQGVEQYV.

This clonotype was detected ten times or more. The CDR3 coding sequence is TGCAGTGCTAGTAGGAGAATGGGAACGACCTACGAGCAGTACGTC. It translates to CSASRRMGTTYEQYV. The chain couples TRBV20-1 to TRBJ2-7, with no clear D. This CDR3 is 15 amino acids long. V was cut by 3 bases and J by 2 bases, with 17 bases left in between. The germline V gene has CDR1 DFQATT and CDR2 SNEGSKA (reference sequence).

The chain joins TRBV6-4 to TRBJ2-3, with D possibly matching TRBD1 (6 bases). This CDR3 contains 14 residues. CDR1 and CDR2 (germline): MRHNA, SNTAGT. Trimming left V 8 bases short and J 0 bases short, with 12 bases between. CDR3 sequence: CASGGGGSTDTQYF. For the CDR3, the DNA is TGTGCCAGCGGGGGCGGCGGAAGCACAGATACGCAGTATTTT.

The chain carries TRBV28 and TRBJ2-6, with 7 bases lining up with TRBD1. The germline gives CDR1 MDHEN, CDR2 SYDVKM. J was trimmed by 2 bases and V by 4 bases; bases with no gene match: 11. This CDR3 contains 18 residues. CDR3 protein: CASSSDRVRYTGANVLTF. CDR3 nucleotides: TGTGCCAGCAGTTCCGACAGGGTCCGGTACACTGGGGCCAACGTCCTGACTTTC. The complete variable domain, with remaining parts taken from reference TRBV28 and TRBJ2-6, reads DVKVTQSSRYLVKRTGEKVFLECVQDMDHENMFWYRQDPGLGLRLIYFSYDVKMKEKGDIPEGYSVSREKKERFSLILESASTNQTSMYLCASSSDRVRYTGANVLTFGAGSRLTVL.

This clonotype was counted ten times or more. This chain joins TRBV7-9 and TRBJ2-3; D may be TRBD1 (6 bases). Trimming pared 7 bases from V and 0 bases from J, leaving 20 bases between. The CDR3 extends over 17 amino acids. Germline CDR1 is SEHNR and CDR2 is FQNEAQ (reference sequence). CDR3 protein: CASNGRQVETSTDTQYF. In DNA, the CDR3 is TGTGCCAGCAACGGAAGACAGGTCGAAACTAGCACAGATACGCAGTATTTT.

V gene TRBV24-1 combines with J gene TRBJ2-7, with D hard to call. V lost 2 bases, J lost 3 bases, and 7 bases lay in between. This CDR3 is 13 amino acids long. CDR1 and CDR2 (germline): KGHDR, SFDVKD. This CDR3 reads CATSDYNSYEQYF. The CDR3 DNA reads TGTGCCACCAGTGATTATAACAGCTACGAGCAGTACTTC.

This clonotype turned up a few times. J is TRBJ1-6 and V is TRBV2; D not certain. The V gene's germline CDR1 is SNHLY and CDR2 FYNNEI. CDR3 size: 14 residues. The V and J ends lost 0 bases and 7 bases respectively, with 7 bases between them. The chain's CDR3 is CASSEAHWNSPLHF. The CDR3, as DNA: TGTGCCAGCAGTGAAGCCCACTGGAATTCACCCCTCCACTTT.

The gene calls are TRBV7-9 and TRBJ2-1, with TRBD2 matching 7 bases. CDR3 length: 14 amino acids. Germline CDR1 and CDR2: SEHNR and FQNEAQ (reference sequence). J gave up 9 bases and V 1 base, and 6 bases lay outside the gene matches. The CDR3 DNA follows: TGTGCCAGCAGCTTAGAGGGACTAAGGTTTGAGCAGTTCTTC. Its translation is CASSLEGLRFEQFF.

Here the CDR3 reads CASSRTGVYQPQHF. The CDR3 nucleotides are TGTGCCAGTAGTCGGACAGGGGTTTATCAGCCCCAGCATTTT. This sequence joins TRBV19 and TRBJ1-5; 9 bases map to TRBD1. Trimming removed 5 bases from V and 5 bases from J; junction bases left unmatched: 4. Germline CDR1 reads LNHDA; CDR2 reads SQIVND (reference sequence). The CDR3 consists of 14 residues.

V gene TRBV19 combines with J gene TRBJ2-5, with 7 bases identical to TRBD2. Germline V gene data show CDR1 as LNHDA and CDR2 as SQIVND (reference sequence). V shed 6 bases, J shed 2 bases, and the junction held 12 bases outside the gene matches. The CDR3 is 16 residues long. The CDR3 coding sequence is TGTGCCAGTAGCCCCATCCTAGCGGACTTACAAGAGACCCAGTACTTC. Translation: CASSPILADLQETQYF.

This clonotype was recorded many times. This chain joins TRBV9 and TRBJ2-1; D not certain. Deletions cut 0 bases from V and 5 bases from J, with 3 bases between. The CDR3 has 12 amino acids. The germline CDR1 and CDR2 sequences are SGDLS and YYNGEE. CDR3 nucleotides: TGTGCCAGCAGCGTAGACGACAATGAGCAGTTCTTC. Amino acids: CASSVDDNEQFF.

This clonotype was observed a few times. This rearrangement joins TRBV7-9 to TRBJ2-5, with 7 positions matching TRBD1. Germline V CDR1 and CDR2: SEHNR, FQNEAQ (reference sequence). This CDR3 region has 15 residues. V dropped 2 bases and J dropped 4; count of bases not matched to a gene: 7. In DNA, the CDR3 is TGTGCCAGCAGCTTAAGGTCGGGACAGTCAGAGACCCAGTACTTC. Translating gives CASSLRSGQSETQYF.

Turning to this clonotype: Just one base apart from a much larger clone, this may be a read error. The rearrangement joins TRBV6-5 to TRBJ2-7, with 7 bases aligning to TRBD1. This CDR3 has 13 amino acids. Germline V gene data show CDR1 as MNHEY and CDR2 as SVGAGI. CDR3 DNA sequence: TGTGCCAGCAGTTACTCTGGGACAGACGATCAGTACTTC. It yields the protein CASSYSGTDDQYF.

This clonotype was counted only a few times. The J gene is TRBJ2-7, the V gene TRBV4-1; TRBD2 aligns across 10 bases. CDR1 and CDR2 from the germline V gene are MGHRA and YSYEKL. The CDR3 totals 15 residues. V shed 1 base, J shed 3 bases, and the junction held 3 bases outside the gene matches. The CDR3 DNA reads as TGCGCCAGCAGCCAAGTTAGCGGGGGGCTCTACGAGCAGTACGTC. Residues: CASSQVSGGLYEQYV.

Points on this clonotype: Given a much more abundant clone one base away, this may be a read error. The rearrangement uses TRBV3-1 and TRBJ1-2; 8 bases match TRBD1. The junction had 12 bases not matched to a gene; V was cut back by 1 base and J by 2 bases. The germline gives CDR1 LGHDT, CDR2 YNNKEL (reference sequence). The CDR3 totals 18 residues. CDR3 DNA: TGTGCCAGCAGCCAAGTAAGGGCAGGGGGCTGGAGAAACTATGGCTACACCTTC. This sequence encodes CASSQVRAGGWRNYGYTF.

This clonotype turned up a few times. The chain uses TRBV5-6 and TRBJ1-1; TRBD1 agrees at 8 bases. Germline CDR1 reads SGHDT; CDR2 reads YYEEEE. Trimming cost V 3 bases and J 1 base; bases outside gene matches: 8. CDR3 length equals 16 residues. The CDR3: CASSSGQDARNTEAFF. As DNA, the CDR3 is TGTGCCAGCAGCTCGGGACAGGATGCGCGGAACACTGAAGCTTTCTTT.

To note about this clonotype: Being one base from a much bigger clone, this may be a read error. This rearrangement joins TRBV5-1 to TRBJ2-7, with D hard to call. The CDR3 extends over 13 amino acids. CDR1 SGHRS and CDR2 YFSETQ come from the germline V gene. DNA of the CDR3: TGCGCCAGCCGCTTGGAGACCGGCTACGAGCAGTACTTC. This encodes CASRLETGYEQYF.

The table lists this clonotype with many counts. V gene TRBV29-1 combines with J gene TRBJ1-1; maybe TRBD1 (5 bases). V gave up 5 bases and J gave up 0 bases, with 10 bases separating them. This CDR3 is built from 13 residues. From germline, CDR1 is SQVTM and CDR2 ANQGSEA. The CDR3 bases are TGCAGCGTTCCCGGGACGGTGAACACTGAAGCTTTCTTT. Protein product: CSVPGTVNTEAFF.